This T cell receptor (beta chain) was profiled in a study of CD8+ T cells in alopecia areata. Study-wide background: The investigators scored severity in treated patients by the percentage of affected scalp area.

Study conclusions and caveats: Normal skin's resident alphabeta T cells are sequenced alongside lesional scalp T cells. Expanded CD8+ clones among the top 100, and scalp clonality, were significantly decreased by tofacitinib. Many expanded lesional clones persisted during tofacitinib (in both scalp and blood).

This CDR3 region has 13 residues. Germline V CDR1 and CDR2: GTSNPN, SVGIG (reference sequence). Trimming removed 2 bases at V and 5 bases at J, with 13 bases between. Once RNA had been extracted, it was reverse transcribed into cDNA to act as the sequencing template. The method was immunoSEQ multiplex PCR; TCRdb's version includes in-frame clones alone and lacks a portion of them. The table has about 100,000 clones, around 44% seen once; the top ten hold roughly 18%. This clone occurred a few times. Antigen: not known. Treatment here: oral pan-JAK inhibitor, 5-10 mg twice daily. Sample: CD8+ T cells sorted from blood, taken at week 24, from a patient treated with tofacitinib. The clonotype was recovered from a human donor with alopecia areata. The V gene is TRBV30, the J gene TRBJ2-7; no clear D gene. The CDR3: CAWSPASHDEQYF. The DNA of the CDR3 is TGTGCCTGGAGTCCCGCCAGCCACGACGAGCAGTACTTC.